This T cell receptor (beta chain) was documented in a study of blood T cell repertoires in COVID-19. Study at large: Specimens from acute and convalescent COVID-19 originated in the United States, Italy and Spain.

Profiled with immunoSEQ multiplex PCR; TCRdb holds only in-frame clones, not every one. Among 350,000 or so clones listed, roughly 90% were seen once. Clinical history as reported by participants underpinned cohort assignment. The study counted Cohort 3 donors as recovered given two negative PCRs, clearance, or symptom resolution. The germline V and J ends were trimmed by 2 bases and 2 bases, with 10 bases remaining between them. Germline V gene lookup returns CDR1 SGHTA and CDR2 FQGNSA. The CDR3 spans 14 residues. The specimen sequenced was PBMCs or T cells enriched from blood (not recorded which). The V call is TRBV7-2, the J call TRBJ2-7; D call uncertain. The TCR originated in a woman between 25 and 40 years old who had recovered from COVID-19. CDR3 sequence (DNA): TGTGCCAGCAGCTTATCCCAGGAAACCTACGAGCAGTACTTC. It codes for CASSLSQETYEQYF.